The clone carrying this T cell receptor (beta chain) has ten or more counts. The target antigen is unknown. This entry is derived from a study of breast tumors, draining lymph nodes, adjacent tissues. Germline V gene data show CDR1 as SGHTA and CDR2 as FQGTGA. The CDR3 extends over 14 amino acids. The V end lost 6 bases, the J end lost 0 bases, and 10 bases lay between the germline ends. Axillary draining lymph nodes of breast cancer patients supplied the node samples. Regarding the study as a whole: Findings are consistent with lymph node origin and intratumoral expansion of most tumor T cells. Tumor T cell lymph node origin was a supported hypothesis, not proven. Compared with lymph nodes, tumors were less diverse; compared with nontumor tissue, more. Compared with basal-like, luminal-like tumors shared significantly more repertoire with nontumor tissue.

TCRdb reanalysed the multiplex PCR reads using MiXCR and keeps one entry per CDR3 protein. The sample holds 85,000 to 130,000 distinct CDR3 sequences; around 20% are singletons and the top ten take roughly 1.2%. Sequenced input: axillary lymph node tissue. This sequence joins TRBV7-3 and TRBJ2-3; tentatively, D is TRBD2 (5 bases). The source is a female donor with breast cancer. Some clones in this sample may be carry-over from other donors' samples. CDR3 DNA: TGTGCCAGCAGTGGAGGTTCCAGCACAGATACGCAGTATTTT. This gives the protein CASSGGSSTDTQYF.